This T cell receptor beta chain was observed in a study of T-cell reconstitution after alpha-beta-depleted transplantation in children. TCRbeta library construction was performed incorporating unique molecular identifiers. TCRdb passed the PCR reads through MiXCR, listing each CDR3 protein once. The sample consists of hundreds of thousands of distinct CDR3 sequences, roughly 15% of them appearing once. V lost 0 bases and J lost 3; bases outside the gene matches: 4. This CDR3 contains 15 residues. CDR1 is SGHKS and CDR2 is YYEKEE in the germline V gene (reference sequence). Sample: PBMCs from the stem cell graft donor, taken from the stem cell graft. The receptor's source is a human donor who donated a stem cell graft to a child with acute myeloid leukemia. J is TRBJ2-7 and V is TRBV5-5; TRBD1 aligns across 9 bases. CDR3 bases: TGTGCCAGCAGCTTGGAGGACAGGGGTCTCTACGAGCAGTACTTC. Translation: CASSLEDRGLYEQYF. The whole variable domain, filled in from reference TRBV5-5 and TRBJ2-7, reads DAGVTQSPTHLIKTRGQQVTLRCSPISGHKSVSWYQQVLGQGPQFIFQYYEKEERGRGNFPDRFSARQFPNYSSELNVNALLLGDSALYLCASSLEDRGLYEQYFGPGTRLTVT.